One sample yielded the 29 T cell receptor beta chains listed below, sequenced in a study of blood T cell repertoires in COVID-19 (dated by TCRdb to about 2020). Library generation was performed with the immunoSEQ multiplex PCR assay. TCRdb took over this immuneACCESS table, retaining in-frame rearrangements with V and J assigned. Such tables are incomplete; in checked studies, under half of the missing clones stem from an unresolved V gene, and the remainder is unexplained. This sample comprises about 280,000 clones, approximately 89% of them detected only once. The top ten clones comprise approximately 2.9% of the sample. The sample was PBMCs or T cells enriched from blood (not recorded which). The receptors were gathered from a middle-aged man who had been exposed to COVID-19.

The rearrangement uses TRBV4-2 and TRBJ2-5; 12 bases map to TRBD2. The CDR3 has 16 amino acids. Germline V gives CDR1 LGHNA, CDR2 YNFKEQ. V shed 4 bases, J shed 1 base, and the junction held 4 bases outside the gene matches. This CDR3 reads CASSLGTSGSQETQYF. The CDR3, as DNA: TGTGCCAGCAGCCTAGGGACTAGCGGGTCCCAAGAGACCCAGTACTTC.

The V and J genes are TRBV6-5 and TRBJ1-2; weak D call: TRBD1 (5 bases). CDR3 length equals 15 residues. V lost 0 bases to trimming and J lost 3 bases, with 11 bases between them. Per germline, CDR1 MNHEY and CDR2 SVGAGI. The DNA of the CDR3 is TGTGCCAGCAGTTACTCGTCCAGGGTTGACTATGGCTACACCTTC. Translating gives CASSYSSRVDYGYTF.

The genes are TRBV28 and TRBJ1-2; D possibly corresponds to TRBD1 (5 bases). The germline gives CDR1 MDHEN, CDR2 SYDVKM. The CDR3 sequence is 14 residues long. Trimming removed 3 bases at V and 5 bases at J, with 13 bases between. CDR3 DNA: TGTGCCAGCAGTTTTGGCAGGGTCCTATATGGCTACACCTTC. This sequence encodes CASSFGRVLYGYTF.

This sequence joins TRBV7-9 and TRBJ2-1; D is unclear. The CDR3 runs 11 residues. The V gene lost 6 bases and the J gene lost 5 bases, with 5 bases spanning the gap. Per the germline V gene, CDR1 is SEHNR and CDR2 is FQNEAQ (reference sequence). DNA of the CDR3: TGTGCCAGCAGACAGAACAATGAGCAGTTCTTC. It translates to CASRQNNEQFF.

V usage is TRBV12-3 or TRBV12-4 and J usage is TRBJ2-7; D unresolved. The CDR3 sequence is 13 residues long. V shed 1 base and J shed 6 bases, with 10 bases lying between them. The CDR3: CASSLGATFEQYF. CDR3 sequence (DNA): TGTGCCAGCAGTTTAGGTGCTACGTTCGAGCAGTACTTC.

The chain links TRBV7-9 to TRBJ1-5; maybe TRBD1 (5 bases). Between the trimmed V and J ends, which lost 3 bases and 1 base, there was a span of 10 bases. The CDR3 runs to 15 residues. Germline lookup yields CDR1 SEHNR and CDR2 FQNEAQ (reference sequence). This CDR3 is CASSFHGGSNQPQHF. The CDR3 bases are TGTGCCAGCAGCTTTCACGGGGGGAGCAATCAGCCCCAGCATTTT.

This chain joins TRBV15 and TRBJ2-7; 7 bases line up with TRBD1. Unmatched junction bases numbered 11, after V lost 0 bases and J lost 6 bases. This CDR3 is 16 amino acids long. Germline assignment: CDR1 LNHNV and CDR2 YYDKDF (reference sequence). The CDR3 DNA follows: TGTGCCACCAGCAGAGAAGGGAACAGGGGCCTCGGCGAGCAGTACTTC. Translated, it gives CATSREGNRGLGEQYF.

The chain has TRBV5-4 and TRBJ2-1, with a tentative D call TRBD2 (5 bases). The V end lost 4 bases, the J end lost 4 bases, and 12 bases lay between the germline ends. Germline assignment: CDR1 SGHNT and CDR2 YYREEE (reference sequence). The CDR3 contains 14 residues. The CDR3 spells CASSQLVAYNEQFF. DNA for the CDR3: TGTGCCAGCAGCCAACTAGTCGCTTACAATGAGCAGTTCTTC. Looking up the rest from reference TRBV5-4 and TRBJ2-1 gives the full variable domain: ETGVTQSPTHLIKTRGQQVTLRCSSQSGHNTVSWYQQALGQGPQFIFQYYREEENGRGNFPPRFSGLQFPNYSSELNVNALELDDSALYLCASSQLVAYNEQFFGPGTRLTVL.

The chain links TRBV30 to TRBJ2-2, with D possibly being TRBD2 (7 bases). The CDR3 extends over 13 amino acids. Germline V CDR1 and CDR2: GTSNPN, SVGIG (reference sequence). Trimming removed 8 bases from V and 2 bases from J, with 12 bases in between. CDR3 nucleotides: TGTGCCAACGGGGGGCTTAACACCGGGGAGCTGTTTTTT. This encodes CANGGLNTGELFF.

For the CDR3, the DNA is TGTGCCAGCAGTTGGACAGTCGACGGTAAACTGTTTTTT. Amino acids: CASSWTVDGKLFF. The rearrangement uses TRBV28 and TRBJ1-4, with a weak D call TRBD1 (6 bases). CDR1 is MDHEN, CDR2 SYDVKM, per germline. This CDR3 spans 13 amino acids. V was trimmed by 4 bases and J by 11 bases, leaving 14 bases between them.

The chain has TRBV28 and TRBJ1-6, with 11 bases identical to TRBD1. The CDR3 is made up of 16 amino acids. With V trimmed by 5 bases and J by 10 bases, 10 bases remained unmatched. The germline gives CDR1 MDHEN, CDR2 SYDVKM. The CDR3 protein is CASSLIPDRGLSPLHF. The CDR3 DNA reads TGTGCCAGCAGTCTCATACCGGACAGGGGGCTCTCACCCCTCCACTTT.

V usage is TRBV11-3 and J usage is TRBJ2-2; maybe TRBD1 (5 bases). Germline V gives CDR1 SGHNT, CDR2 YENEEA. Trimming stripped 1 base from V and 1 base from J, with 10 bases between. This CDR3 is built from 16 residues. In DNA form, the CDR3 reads TGTGCCAGCAGCTTAGTGGCAGGGTTGAACACCGGGGAGCTGTTTTTT. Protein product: CASSLVAGLNTGELFF.

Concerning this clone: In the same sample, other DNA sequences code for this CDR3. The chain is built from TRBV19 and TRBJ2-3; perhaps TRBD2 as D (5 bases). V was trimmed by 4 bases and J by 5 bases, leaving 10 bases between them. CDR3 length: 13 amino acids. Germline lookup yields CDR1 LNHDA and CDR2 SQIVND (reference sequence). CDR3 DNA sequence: TGTGCCAGTAGTACCCTACTAGTAGATACGCAGTATTTT. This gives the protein CASSTLLVDTQYF.

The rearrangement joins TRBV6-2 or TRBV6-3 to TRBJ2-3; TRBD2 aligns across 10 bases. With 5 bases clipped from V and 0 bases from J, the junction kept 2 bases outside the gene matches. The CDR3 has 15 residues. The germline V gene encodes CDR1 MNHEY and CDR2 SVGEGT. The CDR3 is CASSSGRASTDTQYF. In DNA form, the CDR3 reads TGTGCCAGCAGTAGCGGGAGGGCTAGCACAGATACGCAGTATTTT.

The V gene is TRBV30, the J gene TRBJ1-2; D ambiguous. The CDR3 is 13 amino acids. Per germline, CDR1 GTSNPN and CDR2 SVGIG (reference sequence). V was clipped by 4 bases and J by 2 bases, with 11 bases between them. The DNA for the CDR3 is TGTGCCTGGAATACCGAGAGGAACTATGGCTACACCTTC. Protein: CAWNTERNYGYTF.

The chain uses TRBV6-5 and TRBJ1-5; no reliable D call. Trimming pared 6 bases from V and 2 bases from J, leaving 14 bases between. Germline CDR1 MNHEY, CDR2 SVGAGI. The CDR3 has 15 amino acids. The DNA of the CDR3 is TGTGCCAGCAGAACTGACATTGAAGGCAATCAGCCCCAGCATTTT. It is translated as CASRTDIEGNQPQHF.

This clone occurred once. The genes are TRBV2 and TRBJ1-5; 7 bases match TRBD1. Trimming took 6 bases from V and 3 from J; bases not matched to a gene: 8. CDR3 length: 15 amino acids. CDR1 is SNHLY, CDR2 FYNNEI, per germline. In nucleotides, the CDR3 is TGTGCCAGCAGATCCGACAGGGCCCTCAATCAGCCCCAGCATTTT. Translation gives CASRSDRALNQPQHF.

CDR3 nucleotides: TGCAGCGCCTTCCTAGACGAGGGGAACACTGAAGCTTTCTTT. Its protein product is CSAFLDEGNTEAFF. The J gene is TRBJ1-1, the V gene TRBV29-1; D uncertain. With 7 bases removed from V and 1 base from J, the gap between germline ends came to 16 bases. This CDR3 comprises 14 residues. The V gene's germline CDR1 is SQVTM and CDR2 ANQGSEA.

This chain's CDR3 is CVTWLGGLTDTQYF. CDR3 coding DNA: TGTGTAACGTGGCTGGGAGGGTTGACAGATACGCAGTATTTT. The chain recombines TRBV6-5 with TRBJ2-3; 7 bases are a match to TRBD2. The CDR3 consists of 14 residues. CDR1 is MNHEY and CDR2 is SVGAGI in the germline V gene.

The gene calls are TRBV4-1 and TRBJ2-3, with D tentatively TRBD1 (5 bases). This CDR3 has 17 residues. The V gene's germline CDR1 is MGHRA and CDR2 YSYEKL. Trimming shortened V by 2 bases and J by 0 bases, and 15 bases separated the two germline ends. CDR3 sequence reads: CASSQFPGSSSTDTQYF. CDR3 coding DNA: TGCGCCAGCAGCCAATTCCCAGGGTCTTCTAGCACAGATACGCAGTATTTT.

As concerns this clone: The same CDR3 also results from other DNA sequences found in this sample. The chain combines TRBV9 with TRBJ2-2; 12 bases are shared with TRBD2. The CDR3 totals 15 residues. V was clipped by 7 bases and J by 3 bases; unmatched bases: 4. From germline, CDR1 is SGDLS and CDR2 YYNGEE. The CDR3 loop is CASQRLAGDTGELFF. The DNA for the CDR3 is TGTGCCAGCCAGAGACTAGCGGGAGACACCGGGGAGCTGTTTTTT. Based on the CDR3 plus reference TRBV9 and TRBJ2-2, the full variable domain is DSGVTQTPKHLITATGQRVTLRCSPRSGDLSVYWYQQSLDQGLQFLIQYYNGEERAKGNILERFSAQQFPDLHSELNLSSLELGDSALYFCASQRLAGDTGELFFGEGSRLTVL.

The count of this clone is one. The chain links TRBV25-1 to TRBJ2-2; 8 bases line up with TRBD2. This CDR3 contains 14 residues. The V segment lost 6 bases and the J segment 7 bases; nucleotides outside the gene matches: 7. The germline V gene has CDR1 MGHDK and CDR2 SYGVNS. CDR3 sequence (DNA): TGTGCCAGCAGCTTAGCGGGACAAGGCGGGGAGCTGTTTTTT. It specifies CASSLAGQGGELFF. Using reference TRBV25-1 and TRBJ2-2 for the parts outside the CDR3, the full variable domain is EADIYQTPRYLVIGTGKKITLECSQTMGHDKMYWYQQDPGMELHLIHYSYGVNSTEKGDLSSESTVSRIRTEHFPLTLESARPSHTSQYLCASSLAGQGGELFFGEGSRLTVL.

The CDR3 sequence is CASSLAGQSYNEQFF. CDR3 DNA: TGTGCCAGCAGCTTGGCAGGGCAGTCCTACAATGAGCAGTTCTTC. The chain carries TRBV5-5 and TRBJ2-1; tentatively, D is TRBD1 (5 bases). This CDR3 is 15 amino acids long. V gave up 0 bases and J gave up 1 base, with 8 bases separating them. CDR1 is SGHKS, CDR2 YYEKEE, per germline (reference sequence).

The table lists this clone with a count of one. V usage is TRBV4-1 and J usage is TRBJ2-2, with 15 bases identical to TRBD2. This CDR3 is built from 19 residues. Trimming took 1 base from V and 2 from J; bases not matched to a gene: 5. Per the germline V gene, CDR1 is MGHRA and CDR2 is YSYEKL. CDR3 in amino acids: CASSQGGGLAGGNTGELFF. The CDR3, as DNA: TGCGCCAGCAGCCAAGGTGGGGGACTAGCGGGAGGAAACACCGGGGAGCTGTTTTTT.

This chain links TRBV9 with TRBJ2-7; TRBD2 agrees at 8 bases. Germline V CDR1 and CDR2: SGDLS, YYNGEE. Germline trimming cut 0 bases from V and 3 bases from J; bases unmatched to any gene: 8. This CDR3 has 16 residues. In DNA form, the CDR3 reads TGTGCCAGCAGCGTAGGCTTGGCTAGCGGGTACTACGAGCAGTACTTC. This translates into CASSVGLASGYYEQYF.

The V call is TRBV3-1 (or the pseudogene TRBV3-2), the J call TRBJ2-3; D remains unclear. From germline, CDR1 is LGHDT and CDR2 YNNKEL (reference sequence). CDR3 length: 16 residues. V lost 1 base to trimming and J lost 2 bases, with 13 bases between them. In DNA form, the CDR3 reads TGTGCCAGCAGCCAAGGTCGGGTCCGGGTCACAGATACGCAGTATTTT. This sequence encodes CASSQGRVRVTDTQYF.

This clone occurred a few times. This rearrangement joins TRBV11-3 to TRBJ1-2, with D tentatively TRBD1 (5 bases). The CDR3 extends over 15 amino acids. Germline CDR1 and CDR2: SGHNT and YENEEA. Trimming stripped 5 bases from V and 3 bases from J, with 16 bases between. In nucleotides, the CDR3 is TGTGCCAGCAGCCCTCCCGGGGGGACGCACTATGGCTACACCTTC. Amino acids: CASSPPGGTHYGYTF.

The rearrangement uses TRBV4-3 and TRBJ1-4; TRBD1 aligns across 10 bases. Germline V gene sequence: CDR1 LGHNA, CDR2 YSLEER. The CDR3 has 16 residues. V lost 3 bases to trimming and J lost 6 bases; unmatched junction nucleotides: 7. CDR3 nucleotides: TGCGCCAGCAGCCAGAGACAGGGGGCGCATTATGAAAAACTGTTTTTT. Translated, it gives CASSQRQGAHYEKLFF.

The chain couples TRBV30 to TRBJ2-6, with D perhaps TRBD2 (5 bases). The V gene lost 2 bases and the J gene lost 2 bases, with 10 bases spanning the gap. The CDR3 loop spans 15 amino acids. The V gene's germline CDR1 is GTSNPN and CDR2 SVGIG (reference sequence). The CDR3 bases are TGTGCCTGGAGTATGACGGGAACTGGGGCCAACGTCCTGACTTTC. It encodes CAWSMTGTGANVLTF.